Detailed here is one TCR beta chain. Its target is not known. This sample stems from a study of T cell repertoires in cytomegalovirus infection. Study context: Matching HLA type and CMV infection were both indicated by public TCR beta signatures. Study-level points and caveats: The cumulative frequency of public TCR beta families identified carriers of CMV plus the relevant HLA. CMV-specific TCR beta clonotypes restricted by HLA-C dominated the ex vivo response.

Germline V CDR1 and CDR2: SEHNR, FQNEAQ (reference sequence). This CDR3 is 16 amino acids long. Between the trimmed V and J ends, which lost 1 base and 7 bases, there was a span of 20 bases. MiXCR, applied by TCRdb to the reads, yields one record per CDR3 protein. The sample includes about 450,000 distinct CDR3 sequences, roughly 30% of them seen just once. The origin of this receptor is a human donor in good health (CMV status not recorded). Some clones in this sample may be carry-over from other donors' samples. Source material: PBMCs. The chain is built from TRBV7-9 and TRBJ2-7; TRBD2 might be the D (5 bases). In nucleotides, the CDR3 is TGTGCCAGCAGCTTAGAGGACGGAACCGCCAGAGGGGAGCAGTACTTC. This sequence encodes CASSLEDGTARGEQYF.